Listed here are 15 T cell receptor beta chains from one sample, sequenced in a study of T cells after yellow fever vaccination (dated by TCRdb to between 2019 and 2020). What the treatment or condition label conveys for this sample: live attenuated yellow fever vaccine strain. The protocol used for the library was 5' RACE. Instrument used: Illumina NovaSeq 6000. Clones were called with MiXCR by TCRdb after fastp trimmed the public reads at Q25, and only in-frame beta chains were retained. Identical CDR3 protein sequences are pooled into one entry, listed with their most common genes and DNA. For this sample there are 280,000 or so distinct CDR3 sequences; 8.7% appear just once. The biggest ten clones account for 3% to 3.5% of the sample. The sample in question was CD4+ T cells sorted from PBMCs, obtained 5 days after the yellow fever booster vaccination. These receptors originate from a man younger than 30 who received the YFV17D yellow fever vaccine.

This chain links TRBV11-3 with TRBJ2-7; unclear D gene. The CDR3 has 14 residues. V was shortened by 4 bases and J by 6 bases, with 16 bases between the two germline ends. Germline CDR1 and CDR2: SGHNT and YENEEA. The CDR3 reads CASSSTSGVREQYF. The CDR3 region has the DNA TGTGCCAGCAGCTCAACCTCTGGGGTGCGCGAGCAGTACTTC.

This clonotype appeared a few times. J is TRBJ2-7 and V is TRBV5-1; 8 nucleotides match TRBD1. Germline-derived CDR1 and CDR2 are SGHRS and YFSETQ. The CDR3 spans 15 residues. V was pared by 4 bases and J by 3 bases, with 9 bases of the junction left unmatched. Here the CDR3 reads CASSTAGGGSYEQYF. The CDR3, as DNA: TGCGCCAGCAGCACCGCAGGGGGCGGAAGCTACGAGCAGTACTTC.

The sample holds many counts of this clonotype. The V gene is TRBV4-1, the J gene TRBJ2-4; D unresolved. The germline CDR1 and CDR2 sequences are MGHRA and YSYEKL. V was trimmed by 0 bases and J by 9 bases, leaving 24 bases between them. The CDR3 totals 18 residues. The CDR3 region has the DNA TGCGCCAGCAGCCAAGAGCAGGCTTCTGTACTGACATTGGCCATTCAGTACTTC. Translation gives CASSQEQASVLTLAIQYF.

V usage is TRBV4-1 and J usage is TRBJ2-1; 10 nucleotides match TRBD2. V was pared by 2 bases and J by 3 bases, with 1 base of the junction left unmatched. Per the germline V gene, CDR1 is MGHRA and CDR2 is YSYEKL. The CDR3 spans 15 residues. The CDR3: CASSQKRGGYNEQFF. The DNA of the CDR3 is TGCGCCAGCAGCCAAAAGCGGGGGGGCTACAATGAGCAGTTCTTC.

This clonotype has a handful of counts. This CDR3 is CSAREGAVEQPQHF. CDR3 DNA: TGCAGTGCTAGAGAGGGGGCAGTGGAACAGCCCCAGCATTTT. J is TRBJ1-5 and V is TRBV20-1, with D possibly being TRBD1 (6 bases). The CDR3 covers 14 residues. Looked up from germline, CDR1 is DFQATT and CDR2 is SNEGSKA (reference sequence). Trimming pared 0 bases from V and 7 bases from J, leaving 13 bases between.

V and J are TRBV7-3 and TRBJ2-2, with D perhaps TRBD1 (6 bases). The CDR3 is 13 residues long. Germline values: CDR1 SGHTA, CDR2 FQGTGA. V dropped 8 bases and J dropped 6 bases, with 13 bases sitting between them. CDR3 region: CASGGRTSGELFF. CDR3 sequence (DNA): TGTGCCAGCGGGGGCAGGACCTCCGGGGAGCTGTTTTTT.

The chain links TRBV5-4 to TRBJ2-3; 13 bases match TRBD2. The CDR3 covers 17 residues. With V trimmed by 5 bases and J by 3 bases, 9 bases remained unmatched. CDR1 is SGHNT and CDR2 is YYREEE in the germline V gene (reference sequence). The CDR3, as DNA: TGTGCCAGCAGGTTCGGGGGGACTAGCGGGGAAACAGATACGCAGTATTTT. Translated, it gives CASRFGGTSGETDTQYF.

V is TRBV20-1 and J is TRBJ2-5, with unresolved D. The V end lost 6 bases, the J end lost 2 bases, and 16 bases lay between the germline ends. This CDR3 has 14 residues. CDR1 is DFQATT, CDR2 SNEGSKA, per germline (reference sequence). The CDR3 protein is CSALDLNAQETQYF. In DNA form, the CDR3 reads TGCAGTGCCCTGGACCTGAATGCGCAAGAGACCCAGTACTTC.

This clonotype occurred many times. The chain combines TRBV28 with TRBJ2-7; D is ambiguous. CDR1 is MDHEN and CDR2 is SYDVKM in the germline V gene. Deletions cut 4 bases from V and 12 bases from J, with 16 bases between. CDR3 length: 12 residues. Here the CDR3 reads CASSCRARSGYV. The CDR3 DNA follows: TGTGCCAGCAGTTGTCGGGCCCGGAGTGGGTACGTC.

The chain has TRBV10-3 and TRBJ1-1; perhaps TRBD1 as D (5 bases). Per the germline V gene, CDR1 is ENHRY and CDR2 is SYGVKD. The V and J ends lost 2 bases and 3 bases respectively, with 13 bases between them. This CDR3 contains 15 residues. The CDR3 is CAISERVQDYTEAFF. CDR3 DNA: TGTGCCATCAGTGAGCGGGTACAGGATTACACTGAAGCTTTCTTT.

This clonotype was detected many times. The chain carries TRBV4-3 and TRBJ2-3, with no clear D. Germline assignment: CDR1 LGHNA and CDR2 YSLEER. Trimming removed 0 bases from V and 5 bases from J, with 12 bases in between. There are 15 residues in the CDR3. The CDR3 DNA follows: TGCGCCAGCAGCCAAGATAAGAGCTACCAAGATACGCAGTATTTT. The encoded protein is CASSQDKSYQDTQYF.

The table lists this clonotype with a few counts. This chain links TRBV7-2 with TRBJ1-5; 8 nucleotides match TRBD1. This CDR3 is 15 amino acids long. Germline V lookup: CDR1 SGHTA, CDR2 FQGNSA. With V trimmed by 4 bases and J by 2 bases, 4 bases remained unmatched. CDR3 bases: TGTGCCAGCAGCTACCAGGGGGCGGGCAATCAGCCCCAGCATTTT. Translated, it gives CASSYQGAGNQPQHF.

This clonotype has more than one count but fewer than ten. V gene TRBV5-4 combines with J gene TRBJ2-2, with D unresolved. Germline V gene sequence: CDR1 SGHNT, CDR2 YYREEE (reference sequence). V lost 3 bases and J lost 5, with 11 bases in between. The CDR3 has 14 amino acids. CDR3 protein: CASSSGGRTGELFF. CDR3 coding DNA: TGTGCCAGCAGCTCTGGTGGACGGACCGGGGAGCTGTTTTTT.

This clonotype was observed at least ten times. The chain employs TRBV6-5 and TRBJ1-1; D is ambiguous. This CDR3 contains 14 residues. Germline V lookup: CDR1 MNHEY, CDR2 SVGAGI. The ends were cut back, 5 bases at V and 1 base at J, with 11 bases in the middle. The CDR3 bases are TGTGCCAGCAGTAAGCGGGTCGGGAACACTGAAGCTTTCTTT. It specifies CASSKRVGNTEAFF.

This clonotype turned up a few times. The chain has TRBV18 and TRBJ2-1; D is undetermined. The CDR3 is 15 residues long. The germline CDR1 and CDR2 sequences are KGHSH and LQKENI. Trimming stripped 0 bases from V and 10 bases from J, with 16 bases between. The chain's CDR3 is CASSPPSGPTGEQFF. The CDR3 nucleotides are TGTGCCAGCTCACCACCAAGTGGACCGACTGGGGAGCAGTTCTTC.